This T cell receptor beta chain was retrieved from a study of blood T cell repertoires in COVID-19. Sequenced by immunoSEQ multiplex PCR; TCRdb stores in-frame clones only, minus some. The sample yields about 260,000 clones, around nine tenths seen once. Followed longitudinally, the Seattle patients had been enrolled during active infection. Germline V gives CDR1 SGHRS, CDR2 YFSETQ. The CDR3 is made up of 14 amino acids. V gave up 4 bases and J gave up 3 bases, with 11 bases separating them. The gene calls are TRBV5-1 and TRBJ2-1; D is possibly TRBD2 (5 bases). Sequences were obtained from peripheral blood. The origin of this receptor is a woman aged 70-85 years with COVID-19, enrolled during active disease. CDR3 DNA sequence: TGCGCCAGCAGCCCCGGCCGGGGCTACAATGAGCAGTTCTTC. Its translation: CASSPGRGYNEQFF.